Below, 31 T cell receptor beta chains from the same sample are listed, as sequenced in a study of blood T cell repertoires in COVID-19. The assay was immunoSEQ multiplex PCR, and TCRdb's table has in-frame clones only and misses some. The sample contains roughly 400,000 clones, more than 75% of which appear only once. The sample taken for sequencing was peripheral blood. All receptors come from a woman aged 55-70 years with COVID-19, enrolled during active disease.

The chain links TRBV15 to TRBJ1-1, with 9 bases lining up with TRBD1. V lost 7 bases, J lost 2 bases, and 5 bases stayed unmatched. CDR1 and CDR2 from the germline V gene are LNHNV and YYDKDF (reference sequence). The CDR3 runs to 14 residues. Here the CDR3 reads CATNLQGANTEAFF. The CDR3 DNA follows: TGTGCCACCAACTTACAGGGGGCAAACACTGAAGCTTTCTTT.

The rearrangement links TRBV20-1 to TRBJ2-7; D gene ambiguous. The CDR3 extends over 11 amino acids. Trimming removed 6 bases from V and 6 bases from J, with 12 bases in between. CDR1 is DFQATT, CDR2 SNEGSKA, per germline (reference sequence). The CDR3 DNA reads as TGCAGTGCAACATCGACAACCGAGCAGTACTTC. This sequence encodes CSATSTTEQYF.

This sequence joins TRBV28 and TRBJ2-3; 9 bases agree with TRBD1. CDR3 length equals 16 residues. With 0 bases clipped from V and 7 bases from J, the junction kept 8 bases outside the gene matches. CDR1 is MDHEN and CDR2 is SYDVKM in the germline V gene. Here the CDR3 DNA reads TGTGCCAGCAGTTTATGGACCGGGACAGGGAGAAATACGCAGTATTTT. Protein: CASSLWTGTGRNTQYF.

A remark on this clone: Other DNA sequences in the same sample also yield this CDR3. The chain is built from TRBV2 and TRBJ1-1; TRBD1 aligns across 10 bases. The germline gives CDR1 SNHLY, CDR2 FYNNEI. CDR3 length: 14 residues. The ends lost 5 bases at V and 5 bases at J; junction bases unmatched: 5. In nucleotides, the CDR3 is TGTGCCAGCAGTCGACAGGGGGCAGTGACTGAAGCTTTCTTT. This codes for CASSRQGAVTEAFF.

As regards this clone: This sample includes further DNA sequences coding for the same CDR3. DNA of the CDR3: TGTGCCAGCAGTTACTCAGGGGGGGCGCGCGGCTACACCTTC. Translation gives CASSYSGGARGYTF. V and J are TRBV6-5 and TRBJ1-2; maybe TRBD1 (6 bases). This CDR3 spans 14 amino acids. From germline, CDR1 is MNHEY and CDR2 SVGAGI. Trimming took off 0 bases at V and 8 bases at J, with 13 bases between the two ends.

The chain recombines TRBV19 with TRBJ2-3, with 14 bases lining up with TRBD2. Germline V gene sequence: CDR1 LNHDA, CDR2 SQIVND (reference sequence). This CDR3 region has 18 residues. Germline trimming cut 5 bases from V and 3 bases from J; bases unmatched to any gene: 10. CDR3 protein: CASSFIQTSGGVTDTQYF. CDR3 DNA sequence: TGTGCCAGTAGTTTCATCCAGACTAGCGGGGGGGTAACAGATACGCAGTATTTT.

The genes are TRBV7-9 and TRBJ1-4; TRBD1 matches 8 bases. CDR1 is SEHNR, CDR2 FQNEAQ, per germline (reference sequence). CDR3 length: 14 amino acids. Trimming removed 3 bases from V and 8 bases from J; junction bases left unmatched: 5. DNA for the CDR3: TGTGCCAGCAGCTTGCAGGGGGCCCAGGAAAAACTGTTTTTT. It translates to CASSLQGAQEKLFF. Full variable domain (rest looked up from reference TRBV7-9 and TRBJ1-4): DTGVSQNPRHKITKRGQNVTFRCDPISEHNRLYWYRQTLGQGPEFLTYFQNEAQLEKSRLLSDRFSAERPKGSFSTLEIQRTEQGDSAMYLCASSLQGAQEKLFFGSGTQLSVL.

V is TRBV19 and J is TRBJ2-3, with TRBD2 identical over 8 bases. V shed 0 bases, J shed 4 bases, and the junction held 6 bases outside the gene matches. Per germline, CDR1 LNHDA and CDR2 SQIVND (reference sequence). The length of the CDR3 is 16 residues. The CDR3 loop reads CASSIDSGGGADTQYF. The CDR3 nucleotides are TGTGCCAGTAGTATAGATTCCGGGGGGGGCGCAGATACGCAGTATTTT.

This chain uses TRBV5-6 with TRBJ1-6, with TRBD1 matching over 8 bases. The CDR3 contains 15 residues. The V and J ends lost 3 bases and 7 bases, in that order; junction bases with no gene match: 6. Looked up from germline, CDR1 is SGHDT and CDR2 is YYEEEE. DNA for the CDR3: TGTGCCAGCAGCTCACCGGGACAGGCCAATTCACCCCTCCACTTT. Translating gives CASSSPGQANSPLHF.

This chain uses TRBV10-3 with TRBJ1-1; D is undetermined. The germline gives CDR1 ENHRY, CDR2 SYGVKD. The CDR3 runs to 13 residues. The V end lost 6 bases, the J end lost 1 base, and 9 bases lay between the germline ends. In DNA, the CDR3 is TGTGCCATCAGCTCCAGTGAGAACACTGAAGCTTTCTTT. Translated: CAISSSENTEAFF.

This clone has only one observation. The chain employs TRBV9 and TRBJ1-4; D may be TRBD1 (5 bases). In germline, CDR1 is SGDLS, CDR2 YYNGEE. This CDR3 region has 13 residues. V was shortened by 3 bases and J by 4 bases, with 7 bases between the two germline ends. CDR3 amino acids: CASSGGLNEKLFF. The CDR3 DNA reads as TGTGCCAGCAGCGGGGGACTTAATGAAAAACTGTTTTTT.

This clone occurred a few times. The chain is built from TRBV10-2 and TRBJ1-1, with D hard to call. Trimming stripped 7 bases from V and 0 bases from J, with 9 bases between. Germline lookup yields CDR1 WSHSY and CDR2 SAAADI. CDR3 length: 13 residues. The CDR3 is CASTSQLNTEAFF. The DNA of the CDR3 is TGCGCCAGCACTAGTCAGCTGAACACTGAAGCTTTCTTT.

CDR3 in DNA: TGTGCCATCAGTGAGATCCGGGGTTTAAACAGCGGGCTGTTTTTT. It codes for CAISEIRGLNSGLFF. The chain employs TRBV10-3 and TRBJ1-4; no firm D call. The CDR3 extends over 15 amino acids. Germline-derived CDR1 and CDR2 are ENHRY and SYGVKD. V lost 2 bases and J 14 bases, leaving 21 bases between the germline ends.

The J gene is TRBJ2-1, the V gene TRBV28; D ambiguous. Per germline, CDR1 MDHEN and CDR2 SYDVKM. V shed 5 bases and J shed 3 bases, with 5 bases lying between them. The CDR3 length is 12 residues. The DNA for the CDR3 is TGTGCCAGCAGTACTCTCTACAATGAGCAGTTCTTC. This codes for CASSTLYNEQFF.

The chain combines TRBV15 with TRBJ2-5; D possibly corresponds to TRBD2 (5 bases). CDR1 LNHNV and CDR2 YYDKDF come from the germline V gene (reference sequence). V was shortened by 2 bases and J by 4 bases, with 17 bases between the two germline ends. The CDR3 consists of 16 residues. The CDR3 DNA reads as TGTGCCACCAGCAGACCCTCCGGGGTCAGAGGAGAGACCCAGTACTTC. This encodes CATSRPSGVRGETQYF.

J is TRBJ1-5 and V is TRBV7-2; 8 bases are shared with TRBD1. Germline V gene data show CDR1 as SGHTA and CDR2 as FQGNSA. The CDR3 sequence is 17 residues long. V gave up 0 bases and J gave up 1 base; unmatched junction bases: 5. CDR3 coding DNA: TGTGCCAGCAGCTTAGCGCCTACAGGGGGGAGCAATCAGCCCCAGCATTTT. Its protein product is CASSLAPTGGSNQPQHF.

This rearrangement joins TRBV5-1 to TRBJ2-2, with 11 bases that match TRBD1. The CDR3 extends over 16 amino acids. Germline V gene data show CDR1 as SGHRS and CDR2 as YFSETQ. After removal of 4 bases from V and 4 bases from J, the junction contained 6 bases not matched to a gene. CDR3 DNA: TGCGCCAGCAGCATGGGGACAGGGGGAGGCACCGGGGAGCTGTTTTTT. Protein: CASSMGTGGGTGELFF.

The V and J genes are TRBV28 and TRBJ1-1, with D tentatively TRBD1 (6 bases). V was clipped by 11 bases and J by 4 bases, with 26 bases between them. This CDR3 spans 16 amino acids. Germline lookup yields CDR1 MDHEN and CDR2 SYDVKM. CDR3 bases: TGTGCCGGACAAAGCGCGGGGGCGCGATCTTCCACTGAAGCTTTCTTT. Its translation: CAGQSAGARSSTEAFF.

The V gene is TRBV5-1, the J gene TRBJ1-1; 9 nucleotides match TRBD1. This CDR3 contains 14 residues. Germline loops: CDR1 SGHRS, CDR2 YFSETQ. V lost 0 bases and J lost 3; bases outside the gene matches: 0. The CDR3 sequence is CASSLGDRDTEAFF. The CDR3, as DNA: TGCGCCAGCAGCTTGGGGGACAGGGACACTGAAGCTTTCTTT.

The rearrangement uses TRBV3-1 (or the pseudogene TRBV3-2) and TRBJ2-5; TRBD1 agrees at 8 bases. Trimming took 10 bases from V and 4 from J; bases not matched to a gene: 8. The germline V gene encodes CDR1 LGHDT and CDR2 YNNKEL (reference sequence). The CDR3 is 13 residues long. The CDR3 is CATGQGAIETQYF. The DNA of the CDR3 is TGTGCCACAGGGCAGGGGGCTATAGAGACCCAGTACTTC.

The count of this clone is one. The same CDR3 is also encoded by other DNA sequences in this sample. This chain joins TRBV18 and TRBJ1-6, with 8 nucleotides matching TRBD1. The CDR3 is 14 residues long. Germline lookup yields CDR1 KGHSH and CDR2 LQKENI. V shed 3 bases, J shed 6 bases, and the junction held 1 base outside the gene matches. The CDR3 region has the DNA TGTGCCAGCTCACCCGACAGGGGTAATTCACCCCTCCACTTT. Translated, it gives CASSPDRGNSPLHF.

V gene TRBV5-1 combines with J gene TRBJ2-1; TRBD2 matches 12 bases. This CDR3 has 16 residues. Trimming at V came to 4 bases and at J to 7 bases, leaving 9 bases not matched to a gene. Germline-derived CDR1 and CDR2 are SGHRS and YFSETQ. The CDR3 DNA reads TGCGCCAGCAGCCCAAACCCTAGCGGGGGGGCAAATGAGCAGTTCTTC. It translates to CASSPNPSGGANEQFF.

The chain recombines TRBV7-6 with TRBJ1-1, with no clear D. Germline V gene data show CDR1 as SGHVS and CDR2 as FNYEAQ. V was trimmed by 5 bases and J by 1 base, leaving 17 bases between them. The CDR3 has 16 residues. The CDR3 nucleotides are TGTGCCAGCAGCCCCACTATAACCGGGTGGAACACTGAAGCTTTCTTT. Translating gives CASSPTITGWNTEAFF.

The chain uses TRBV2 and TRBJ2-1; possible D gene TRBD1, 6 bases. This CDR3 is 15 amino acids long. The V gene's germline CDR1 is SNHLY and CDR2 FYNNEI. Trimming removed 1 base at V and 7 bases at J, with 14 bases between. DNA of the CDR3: TGTGCCAGCAGTGAAGGGGGGCCTGCTGGGAATGAGCAGTTCTTC. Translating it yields CASSEGGPAGNEQFF.

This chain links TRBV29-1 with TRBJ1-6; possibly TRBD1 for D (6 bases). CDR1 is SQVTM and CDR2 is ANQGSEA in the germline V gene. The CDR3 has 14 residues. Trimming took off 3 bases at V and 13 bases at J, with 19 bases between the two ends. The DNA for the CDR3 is TGCAGCGTTGATACCGGGACACCGGGATCGCCCCTCCACTTT. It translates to CSVDTGTPGSPLHF.

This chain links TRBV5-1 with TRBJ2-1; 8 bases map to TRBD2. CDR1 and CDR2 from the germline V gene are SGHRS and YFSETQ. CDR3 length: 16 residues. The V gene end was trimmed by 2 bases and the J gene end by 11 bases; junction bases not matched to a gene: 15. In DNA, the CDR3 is TGCGCCAGCAGCTTCGGATGGCGAGACGGGGGGGTTAAGCAGTTCTTC. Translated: CASSFGWRDGGVKQFF.

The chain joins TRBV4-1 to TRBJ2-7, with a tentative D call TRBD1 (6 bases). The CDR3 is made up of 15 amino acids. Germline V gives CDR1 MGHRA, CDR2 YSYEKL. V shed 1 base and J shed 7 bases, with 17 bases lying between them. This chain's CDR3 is CASSQVGPGVDEQYF. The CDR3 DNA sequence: TGCGCCAGCAGCCAAGTAGGGCCAGGGGTGGATGAGCAGTACTTC.

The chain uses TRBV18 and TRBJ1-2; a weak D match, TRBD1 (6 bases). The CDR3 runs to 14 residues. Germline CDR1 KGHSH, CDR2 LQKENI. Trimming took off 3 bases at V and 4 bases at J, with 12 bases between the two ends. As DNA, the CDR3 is TGTGCCAGCTCACCTAACAGGGAAGTCTATGGCTACACCTTC. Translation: CASSPNREVYGYTF.

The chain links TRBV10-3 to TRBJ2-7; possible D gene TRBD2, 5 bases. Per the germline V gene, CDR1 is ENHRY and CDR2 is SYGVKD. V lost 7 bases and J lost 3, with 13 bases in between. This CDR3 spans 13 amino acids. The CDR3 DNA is TGTGCCATCAAACGGGGTTTGGACTACGAGCAGTACTTC. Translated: CAIKRGLDYEQYF.

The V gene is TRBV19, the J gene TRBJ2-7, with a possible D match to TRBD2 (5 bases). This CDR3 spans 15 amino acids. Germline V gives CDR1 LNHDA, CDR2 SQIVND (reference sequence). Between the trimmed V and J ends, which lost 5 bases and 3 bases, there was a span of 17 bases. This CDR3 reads CASSEGGSLVYEQYF. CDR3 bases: TGTGCCAGTAGTGAGGGTGGCAGCTTAGTCTACGAGCAGTACTTC.

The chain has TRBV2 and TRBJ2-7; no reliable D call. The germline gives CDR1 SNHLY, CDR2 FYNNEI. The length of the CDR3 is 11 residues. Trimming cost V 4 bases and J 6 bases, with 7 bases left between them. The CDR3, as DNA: TGTGCCAGCAGTGTAACGGGCGAGCAGTACTTC. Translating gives CASSVTGEQYF.